The rows below give T cell receptor beta chains drawn from one sample of a study of blood T cell repertoires in COVID-19. Produced via immunoSEQ multiplex PCR; TCRdb's table is partial and in-frame only. The repertoire has some 50,000 clones, roughly 82% of them found once; the top ten carry roughly 7.7%. Sample: peripheral blood. The receptors were sampled from a man between 35 and 55 years old with acute or convalescent COVID-19. The CDR3 runs from the conserved cysteine through the conserved F or W. A D gene is named only where the DNA matches it firmly. Size tells how often a clone was seen (once, few, many) or the class of an expanded clone, and some rows leave it out.

TRBD1 NA TRBJ1-2 TRBV2 TGTGCCAGCAGCCGACAGGGGGCTATTGGCTACACCTTC CASSRQGAIGYTF
NA NA TRBJ1-2 TRBV3-1/TRBV3-2 TGTGCCAGCAGCCAAACTAGATCGGGTGGCTACACCTTC CASSQTRSGGYTF
NA NA TRBJ1-3 TRBV18 TGTGCCAGCTCATCGCTCCAGGGTGCAAACACCATATATTTT CASSSLQGANTIYF
NA NA TRBJ1-2 TRBV18 TGTGCCAGCTCACCAGCTATCGACAGAGGCTACACCTTC CASSPAIDRGYTF
NA few TRBJ2-3 TRBV6-2/TRBV6-3 TGTGCCAGCAGTTACTCGAGACAGGACACAGCGATCACAGATACGCAGTATTTT CASSYSRQDTAITDTQYF
TRBD2 NA TRBJ2-1 TRBV25-1 TGTGCCAGCAGGGAAGGACTAGCTAATGAGCAGTTCTTC CASREGLANEQFF
TRBD1 NA TRBJ2-1 TRBV6-5 TGTGCCAGCGCGGGACAGGGTAGGAATGAGCAGTTCTTC CASAGQGRNEQFF
NA few TRBJ1-2 TRBV18 TGTGCCAGCTCACCAATGATCGGGGCAGGGGAGAAGGACTATGGCTACACCTTC CASSPMIGAGEKDYGYTF
TRBD1 NA TRBJ2-3 TRBV9 TGTGCCAGCAGCCAAAGGGGGCTCAACACAGATACGCAGTATTTT CASSQRGLNTDTQYF
NA once TRBJ2-2 TRBV19 TGTGCCAGTAGTCAACTTCTCACCGGGGAGCTGTTTTTT CASSQLLTGELFF